The 18 T cell receptor beta chains below come from one sample, sequenced in a study of post-analysis software for immune sequencing data (dated by TCRdb to 2015 to 2017). Study-wide conclusions, independent of this receptor: Patients showed significantly higher frequencies than controls for about 5 TRBV segments, among them TRBV5-6, TRBV5-1 and TRBV20-1.

Their recognized antigens are unknown. Library construction relied on PCR. Sequencing took place on an Illumina HiSeq 2500. To reduce PCR and sequencing biases, unique molecular identifiers were built into the TCR beta cDNA libraries. TCRdb passed the public sequencing reads through fastp at Q25 and MiXCR, retaining productive beta sequences. For every CDR3 protein sequence, its rows merge into one entry that carries the most common genes and DNA. Within this sample are roughly 870,000 distinct CDR3 sequences, with 53% of them counted one time only. The ten top clones hold roughly 4.4% of the sample. The sequencing sample was made of blood. These receptors were obtained from a girl between 10 and 17 years old with multiple sclerosis.

The table lists this clonotype with a few counts. The rearrangement links TRBV12-3 or TRBV12-4 to TRBJ2-3; D gene ambiguous. Trimming removed 10 bases from V and 5 bases from J, with 7 bases in between. CDR3 size: 10 residues. The CDR3 DNA sequence: TGTGCCACCGGCGAAGATACGCAGTATTTT. This codes for CATGEDTQYF.

The chain carries TRBV7-9 and TRBJ2-1; 12 bases line up with TRBD2. CDR3 size: 20 residues. With V trimmed by 5 bases and J by 4 bases, 18 bases remained unmatched. Germline V gene lookup returns CDR1 SEHNR and CDR2 FQNEAQ (reference sequence). The CDR3, as DNA: TGTGCCAGCAGCCCTCGCTCCCTAGCGGGAGGGCCGGAGTCATACAATGAGCAGTTCTTC. Translating gives CASSPRSLAGGPESYNEQFF.

This chain joins TRBV7-8 and TRBJ2-4; 7 nucleotides line up with TRBD1. Germline V CDR1 and CDR2: SGHVS, FQNEAQ. CDR3 size: 15 residues. J lost 9 bases, V lost 5 bases, and 13 bases had no gene match. As DNA, the CDR3 is TGTGCCAGCAGCCCAAACAGCCAGGGGGTTGGCATTCAGTACTTC. Protein: CASSPNSQGVGIQYF.

This clonotype was counted between two and nine times. V gene TRBV15 combines with J gene TRBJ2-3; D perhaps matches TRBD1 (6 bases). The V end lost 3 bases, the J end lost 0 bases, and 13 bases lay between the germline ends. Looked up from germline, CDR1 is LNHNV and CDR2 is YYDKDF (reference sequence). The CDR3 runs 16 residues. The DNA of the CDR3 is TGTGCCACCAGCAGGCCCATCGGACAGAGCACAGATACGCAGTATTTT. This codes for CATSRPIGQSTDTQYF.

This clonotype was seen once. The junction differs from germline at one of its ends, possibly a read error. This chain joins TRBV7-3 and TRBJ2-3; 8 bases agree with TRBD2. The CDR3 sequence is 15 residues long. Germline CDR1 SGHTA, CDR2 FQGTGA. CDR3 region: CASSSGGRSTDAQYF. Written as DNA, the CDR3 is TGTGCCAGCAGTAGTGGCGGGAGGAGCACAGATGCGCAGTATTTT.

In its sample, this clonotype was seen a few times. The CDR3 spells CASSSGQGPQETQYF. The CDR3 coding sequence is TGTGCCAGCAGCTCGGGACAGGGGCCCCAAGAGACCCAGTACTTC. V gene TRBV7-9 combines with J gene TRBJ2-5; 10 bases agree with TRBD1. This CDR3 region has 15 residues. Germline assignment: CDR1 SEHNR and CDR2 FQNEAQ (reference sequence). The junction had 3 bases not matched to a gene; V was cut back by 4 bases and J by 1 base.

This clonotype was found a few times. This sequence joins TRBV29-1 and TRBJ2-7; a weak D match, TRBD1 (7 bases). Germline assignment: CDR1 SQVTM and CDR2 ANQGSEA. The CDR3 runs 13 residues. Trimming cost V 3 bases and J 5 bases, with 14 bases left between them. The CDR3 reads CSVDGGGHDEQYF. In DNA form, the CDR3 reads TGCAGCGTTGACGGAGGGGGCCACGACGAGCAGTACTTC.

The J gene is TRBJ1-1, the V gene TRBV12-3 or TRBV12-4; TRBD1 is a possible D gene (6 bases). V was cut by 5 bases and J by 1 base, with 14 bases left in between. This CDR3 contains 15 residues. The DNA for the CDR3 is TGTGCCAGCAGTCCAGACACAGGGCGGAACACTGAAGCTTTCTTT. As protein: CASSPDTGRNTEAFF.

V usage is TRBV20-1 and J usage is TRBJ2-1; TRBD1 or TRBD2 may be the D gene (5 bases each). The V end was cut by 4 bases, the J end by 10 bases, with 20 bases between. Germline lookup yields CDR1 DFQATT and CDR2 SNEGSKA (reference sequence). This CDR3 spans 14 amino acids. CDR3 loop: CSAKDVGAAEEQFF. CDR3 DNA sequence: TGCAGTGCTAAAGATGTCGGGGCCGCTGAGGAGCAGTTCTTC.

The chain links TRBV6-5 to TRBJ1-2, with D hard to call. V lost 2 bases and J 3 bases, leaving 10 bases between the germline ends. Germline values: CDR1 MNHEY, CDR2 SVGAGI. The CDR3 is 14 amino acids. The DNA for the CDR3 is TGTGCCAGCAGTTACAGGCGGGGAGACTATGGCTACACCTTC. Protein product: CASSYRRGDYGYTF.

This chain uses TRBV11-2 with TRBJ2-4; possibly TRBD1 for D (5 bases). The DNA end is a closer match to TRBJ2-7, so the J assignment may be wrong. The CDR3 runs 15 residues. Germline CDR1 is SGHAT and CDR2 is FQNNGV. In DNA form, the CDR3 reads TGTGCCAGCAGCCGATCAGGGCCCCAAAGGGGCGAGCAGTACTTC. Translating gives CASSRSGPQRGEQYF.

This clonotype has just one count. The chain employs TRBV20-1 and TRBJ2-1; the match to TRBD2 covers 8 bases. V lost 3 bases and J lost 7; bases outside the gene matches: 11. From germline, CDR1 is DFQATT and CDR2 SNEGSKA (reference sequence). This CDR3 is 15 amino acids long. CDR3 region: CSASRAGAPGNEQFF. CDR3 coding DNA: TGCAGTGCTAGTAGAGCGGGAGCCCCGGGGAATGAGCAGTTCTTC.

The chain employs TRBV18 and TRBJ1-6, with D tentatively TRBD1 (6 bases). Germline lookup yields CDR1 KGHSH and CDR2 LQKENI. This CDR3 contains 16 residues. Trimming took off 6 bases at V and 1 base at J, with 13 bases between the two ends. CDR3 residues: CASSPFGQSYNSPLHF. CDR3 nucleotides: TGTGCCAGCTCTCCGTTTGGACAGTCCTATAATTCACCCCTCCACTTT.

This rearrangement joins TRBV20-1 to TRBJ2-5, with TRBD2 matching over 15 bases. The CDR3 is made up of 18 amino acids. CDR1 is DFQATT, CDR2 SNEGSKA, per germline (reference sequence). V trimming: 1 base; J trimming: 4 bases; junction bases outside the gene matches: 10. The CDR3 loop is CSARAGLAGGRWLETQYF. For the CDR3, the DNA is TGCAGTGCTAGAGCGGGACTAGCGGGGGGACGATGGTTAGAGACCCAGTACTTC.

The CDR3 reads CASSATGTGVGDYEQYF. DNA for the CDR3: TGCGCCAGCAGCGCCACCGGGACAGGGGTAGGAGACTACGAGCAGTACTTC. The chain combines TRBV5-1 with TRBJ2-7; TRBD1 aligns across 10 bases. CDR1 SGHRS and CDR2 YFSETQ come from the germline V gene. Trimming removed 4 bases from V and 3 bases from J; junction bases left unmatched: 13. The CDR3 spans 17 residues.

The gene calls are TRBV20-1 and TRBJ2-1; D call uncertain. CDR3 length: 11 amino acids. The V gene's germline CDR1 is DFQATT and CDR2 SNEGSKA (reference sequence). V was pared by 2 bases and J by 8 bases, with 7 bases between. The CDR3 loop is CSARSRDEQFF. CDR3 in DNA: TGCAGTGCTAGAAGCCGTGATGAGCAGTTCTTC.

This chain links TRBV20-1 with TRBJ2-7; D gene uncertain. Per the germline V gene, CDR1 is DFQATT and CDR2 is SNEGSKA (reference sequence). Between the trimmed V and J ends, which lost 3 bases and 2 bases, there was a span of 11 bases. This CDR3 spans 13 amino acids. The CDR3: CSASNSLTYEQYF. The CDR3 coding sequence is TGCAGTGCTAGTAATAGCTTAACCTACGAGCAGTACTTC.

In the case of this clonotype: A read error may account for a junction end that differs from germline. The V call is TRBV27, the J call TRBJ2-7; 12 bases fit TRBD1. In germline, CDR1 is MNHEY, CDR2 SMNVEV (reference sequence). CDR3 length: 15 residues. The CDR3 nucleotides are TGTGCCAGCAGTTTGGGACAGGGGGCGGGAGAGACCCAGGACTTC. Amino acid sequence: CASSLGQGAGETQDF.